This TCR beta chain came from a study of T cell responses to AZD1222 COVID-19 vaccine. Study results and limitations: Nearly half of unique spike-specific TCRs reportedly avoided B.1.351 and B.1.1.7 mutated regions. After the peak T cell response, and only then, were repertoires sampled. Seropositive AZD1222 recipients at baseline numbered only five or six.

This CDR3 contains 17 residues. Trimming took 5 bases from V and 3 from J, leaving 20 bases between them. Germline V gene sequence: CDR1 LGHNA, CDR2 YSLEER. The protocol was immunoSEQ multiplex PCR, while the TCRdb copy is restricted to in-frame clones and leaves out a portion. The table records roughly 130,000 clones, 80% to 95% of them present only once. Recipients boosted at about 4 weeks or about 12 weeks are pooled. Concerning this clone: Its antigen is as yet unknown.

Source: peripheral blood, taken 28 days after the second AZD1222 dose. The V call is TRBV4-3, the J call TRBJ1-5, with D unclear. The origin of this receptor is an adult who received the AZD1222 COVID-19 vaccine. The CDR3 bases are TGCGCCAGCAGCGAATGGGTAGGTCCACAACCCAATCAGCCCCAGCATTTT. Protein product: CASSEWVGPQPNQPQHF.